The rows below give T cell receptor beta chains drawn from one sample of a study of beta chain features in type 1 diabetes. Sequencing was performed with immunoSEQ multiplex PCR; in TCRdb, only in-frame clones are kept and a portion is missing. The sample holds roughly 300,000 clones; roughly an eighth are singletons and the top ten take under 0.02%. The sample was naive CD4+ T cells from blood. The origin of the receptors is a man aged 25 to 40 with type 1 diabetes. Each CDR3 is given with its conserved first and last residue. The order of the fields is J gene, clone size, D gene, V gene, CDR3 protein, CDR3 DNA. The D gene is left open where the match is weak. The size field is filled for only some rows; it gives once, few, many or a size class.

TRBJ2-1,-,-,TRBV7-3,CASSQSTRYNEQFF,TGTGCCAGCAGCCAAAGCACTAGGTACAATGAGCAGTTCTTC
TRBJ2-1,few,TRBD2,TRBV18,CASHAGLAGGNEQFF,TGTGCCAGCCACGCCGGACTAGCGGGAGGCAATGAGCAGTTCTTC
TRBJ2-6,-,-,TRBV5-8,CASSLKRSGANVLTF,TGTGCCAGCAGCTTGAAGAGGTCTGGGGCCAACGTCCTGACTTTC
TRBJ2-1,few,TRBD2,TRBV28,CASRPGTRNNEQFF,TGTGCCAGCAGACCCGGGACTAGAAACAATGAGCAGTTCTTC
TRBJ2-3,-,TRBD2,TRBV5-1,CASSKRSPSGSTDTQYF,TGCGCCAGCAGCAAACGCTCCCCTAGCGGGAGCACAGATACGCAGTATTTT
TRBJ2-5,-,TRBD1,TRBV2,CASRGDSQETQYF,TGTGCCAGCAGGGGGGACAGTCAAGAGACCCAGTACTTC
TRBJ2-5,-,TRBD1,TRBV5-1,CASSLGGQGQETQYF,TGCGCCAGCAGCTTGGGCGGACAGGGGCAAGAGACCCAGTACTTC
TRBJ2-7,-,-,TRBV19,CASSTRDWEPYEQYF,TGTGCCAGTAGTACTCGGGACTGGGAGCCCTACGAGCAGTACTTC
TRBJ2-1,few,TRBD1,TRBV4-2,CASSRWTGENPSYNEQFF,TGTGCCAGCAGCCGATGGACAGGGGAAAACCCTTCCTACAATGAGCAGTTCTTC
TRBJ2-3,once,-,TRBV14,CASSQGRADTQYF,TGTGCCAGCAGCCAAGGTCGAGCAGATACGCAGTATTTT
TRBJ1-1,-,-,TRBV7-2,CASSLQWNTEAFF,TGTGCCAGCAGCTTACAATGGAACACTGAAGCTTTCTTT
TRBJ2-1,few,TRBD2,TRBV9,CASSVAISGRENNEQFF,TGTGCCAGCAGCGTAGCCATTAGCGGGAGGGAAAACAATGAGCAGTTCTTC
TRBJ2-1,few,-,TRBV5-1,CASSLGQLNEQFF,TGCGCCAGCAGCTTGGGACAGCTCAATGAGCAGTTCTTC
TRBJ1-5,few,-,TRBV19,CASNRGNSNQPQHF,TGTGCCAGTAATCGCGGGAATAGCAATCAGCCCCAGCATTTT
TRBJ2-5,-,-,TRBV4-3,CASSLQGAETQYF,TGCGCCAGTTCGCTTCAGGGTGCCGAGACCCAGTACTTC